This T cell receptor beta chain was found in a study of CD8 T cells in Susac syndrome. RNA was extracted with the RNeasy kit, and a quantity of about 0.5 to 1 ug was reverse transcribed using random hexamers. Via MiXCR, TCRdb re-called the immunoSEQ multiplex PCR reads, giving one row per CDR3 protein. Among about 110,000 distinct CDR3 sequences, approximately 94% were seen once, and the ten largest hold 0.41%. The CDR3 loop spans 14 amino acids. V was cut by 3 bases and J by 0 bases, with 9 bases left in between. The germline gives CDR1 SGHRS, CDR2 YFSETQ. The TCR comes from a human donor with Susac syndrome. The J gene is TRBJ1-1, the V gene TRBV5-1; no firm D call. Sequencing used CD8+ T cells from PBMCs. Here the CDR3 DNA reads TGCGCCAGCAGCTCGGACTTAATGAACACTGAAGCTTTCTTT. Its protein product is CASSSDLMNTEAFF.